This TCR beta chain derives from a study of beta chain features in type 1 diabetes. Purity (above 95%) was reached by all sorted populations. All of the isolated RNA was reverse transcribed, so expressed TCRB transcripts were sequenced. Sequenced by immunoSEQ multiplex PCR; TCRdb stores in-frame clones only, minus some. The data show some 240,000 clones, roughly 17% seen once. Germline V lookup: CDR1 SQVTM, CDR2 ANQGSEA. The CDR3 runs to 12 residues. Trimming removed 6 bases from V and 3 bases from J, with 12 bases in between. A note on this clone: Its cognate antigen is unknown.

Study-level points and caveats: TCRB CDR3s were moderately but significantly shorter in Type 1 diabetes patients in all four CD4+ subsets.

The chain carries TRBV29-1 and TRBJ2-7; no clear D. The sequenced sample consisted of naive CD4+ T cells from blood. The receptor was derived from a man younger than 40 with type 1 diabetes. DNA for the CDR3: TGCAGCGTGTACGGACCACTCTACGAGCAGTACTTC. Protein: CSVYGPLYEQYF.